This T cell receptor beta chain was documented in a study of blood T cell repertoires in COVID-19 (TCRdb year 2020). In the study overall: Samples covering the acute and convalescent phases of COVID-19 were provided by collaborators in the United States, Italy and Spain. The samples were drawn from the first 160 participants of the ongoing ImmuneRACE study and from more than 1,000 subjects provided by 6 global collaborators. The repertoires were made available in a free public database intended to serve as a resource for research on the immune response to SARS-CoV-2. Nearly every sample came with metadata listing a de-identified subject ID, COVID-19 status, age in years and sex. Where available, HLA class I and class II types were taken from metadata supplied by the sample provider and were not determined by assay-based typing. The material from the prospective study consisted of cDNA or gDNA derived from T cells, B-cell-depleted T cells, or PBMCs. Deeply sampled blood TCRbeta repertoires from subjects exposed to, actively infected with, or recovered from COVID-19 were included in the dataset. What the research found in general, with its limitations: Clinical and demographic metadata were provided uncurated, with the amount varying by source and participant.

Participants in the prospective study were enrolled through a virtual design, were aged about 18 to 90 years, and lived in under 25 United States geographic areas. In the prospective study, cohorts were assigned on the basis of participant-reported clinical history obtained from a screening survey and a study questionnaire. Mobile phlebotomists in the prospective study collected whole blood, serum and a nasopharyngeal or oropharyngeal swab from every participant. Over a roughly 2-month period, participants in the prospective study had the option of providing additional blood draws and questionnaires. Before DNA extraction, prospective study blood samples were shipped either frozen or at room temperature. For this clone: Its target antigen remains unknown. Base quality data are lacking; no much larger clone is found one base away.

TCRbeta CDR3 regions were amplified from genomic DNA using the immunoSEQ Assay, a bias-controlled multiplex PCR. Per the original workflow: Nucleated cell counts per sample were estimated from amplification of reference gene primers within the assay. Sequence reads were collapsed and filtered to measure the absolute abundance of every unique TCRbeta CDR3 rearrangement. For each sample, productive Simpson clonality was calculated by taking the square root of Simpson's diversity index across productive rearrangements. TCRdb mirrors the immuneACCESS table, restricted to in-frame sequences. Some clones are absent from its copies; in checked studies, under half trace to an unresolved V gene, and the reason for the others is unknown. Clone size and V and J calls were adopted from that table, with D and trimming inferred from the DNA. Here the sample has about 310,000 clones; 90% occur a single time. Together, the top ten hold over 3.5% of the sample.

This sequence was found in a woman aged 18 to 35 with acute COVID-19. The sequenced sample was PBMCs or T cells enriched from blood (not recorded which).

The CDR3 protein: CASSRRLAGGPGGTDTQYF. The DNA is TGTGCCAGCAGCAGAAGACTAGCGGGAGGGCCGGGGGGCACAGATACGCAGTATTTT. The rearranged chain carries TRBV21-1 and TRBJ2-3; TRBD2 was called by the table and not checked on the DNA. TRBV21-1 is given as a pseudogene. The CDR3 has 19 amino acids, counting the end cysteine and phenylalanine. This entry keeps only the CDR3 DNA: 57 bases, framed from base 1.